The 28 T cell receptor beta chains in this list originate from one sample, sequenced in a study of CD8 T cells in ankylosing spondylitis. TCRdb reprocessed the 5' RACE reads via MiXCR and lists one record per CDR3 protein. The repertoire holds 300,000 to 350,000 distinct CDR3 sequences, around 20% seen once, with about 4% in the top ten. Sequenced material: blood, either unsorted or a sorted T cell fraction (not recorded which). The receptors shown here come from a female donor with ankylosing spondylitis or in good health (not recorded which).

V is TRBV9 and J is TRBJ1-2; unclear D gene. Germline CDR1 is SGDLS and CDR2 is YYNGEE. The germline V and J ends were trimmed by 4 bases and 8 bases, with 15 bases remaining between them. The CDR3 contains 13 residues. Written as DNA, the CDR3 is TGTGCCAGCAGCAGCCCTATCGACGTAGGCTACACCTTC. The encoded protein is CASSSPIDVGYTF.

V and J are TRBV12-3 or TRBV12-4 and TRBJ2-6; TRBD2 aligns across 12 bases. CDR3 length: 21 amino acids. V lost 2 bases, J lost 0 bases, and 11 bases stayed unmatched. CDR3 sequence (DNA): TGTGCCAGCAGTTTACTTTTAAGGGGACTAGCGGGTTTCTCTGGGGCCAACGTCCTGACTTTC. This codes for CASSLLLRGLAGFSGANVLTF.

This clonotype was detected ten times or more. The chain combines TRBV5-1 with TRBJ2-1, with a possible D match to TRBD2 (5 bases). V was pared by 0 bases and J by 0 bases, with 7 bases between. CDR1 SGHRS and CDR2 YFSETQ come from the germline V gene. The length of the CDR3 is 15 residues. This chain's CDR3 is CASSLVGNSYNEQFF. CDR3 bases: TGCGCCAGCAGCTTGGTCGGGAACTCCTACAATGAGCAGTTCTTC.

This chain connects TRBV5-1 to TRBJ2-2; perhaps D is TRBD1 or TRBD2 (6 bases each). In germline, CDR1 is SGHRS, CDR2 YFSETQ. The CDR3 contains 14 residues. V gave up 5 bases and J gave up 7 bases, with 15 bases separating them. CDR3 DNA sequence: TGCGCCAGCAGGGGGGGCAGCCACGGCGGGGAGCTGTTTTTT. Protein product: CASRGGSHGGELFF.

This chain uses TRBV7-9 with TRBJ1-2; D gene uncertain. The V gene's germline CDR1 is SEHNR and CDR2 FQNEAQ (reference sequence). V lost 5 bases, J lost 5 bases, and 15 bases lay in between. The CDR3 length is 14 residues. The CDR3 DNA reads as TGTGCCAGCAGCCCCCGCGTTTCCCGTTATGGCTACACCTTC. As protein: CASSPRVSRYGYTF.

This clonotype was detected ten times or more. Relative to the germline gene, one junction end is altered; a read error may explain this. The chain employs TRBV10-3 and TRBJ1-1; D unclear. This CDR3 has 19 residues. CDR1 ENHRY and CDR2 SYGVKD come from the germline V gene. CDR3 in amino acids: CAISDTRGRSPWLNTEAFF. As DNA, the CDR3 is TGTGCCATCAGTGATACGAGAGGTAGGAGTCCTTGGCTGAATACTGAAGCTTTCTTT.

This clonotype appeared a few times. The chain links TRBV13 to TRBJ2-1, with 9 bases fitting TRBD2. With 3 bases clipped from V and 3 bases from J, the junction kept 6 bases outside the gene matches. The CDR3 length is 16 residues. CDR1 is PRHDT, CDR2 FYEKMQ, per germline (reference sequence). This chain's CDR3 is CASSFNSGRLYNEQFF. The CDR3 nucleotides read TGTGCCAGCAGCTTTAATAGCGGGAGACTCTACAATGAGCAGTTCTTC. The full variable domain, in which reference TRBV13 and TRBJ2-1 provide the parts outside the CDR3, is AAGVIQSPRHLIKEKRETATLKCYPIPRHDTVYWYQQGPGQDPQFLISFYEKMQSDKGSIPDRFSAQQFSDYHSELNMSSLELGDSALYFCASSFNSGRLYNEQFFGPGTRLTVL.

The V gene is TRBV5-1, the J gene TRBJ2-1; D unclear. Germline loops: CDR1 SGHRS, CDR2 YFSETQ. This CDR3 spans 15 amino acids. The V gene lost 0 bases and the J gene lost 4 bases, with 11 bases spanning the gap. Here the CDR3 reads CASSLGLNLYNEQFF. The CDR3 bases are TGCGCCAGCAGCTTGGGACTGAATTTATACAATGAGCAGTTCTTC.

This clonotype is a singleton in its sample. The V gene is TRBV11-2, the J gene TRBJ2-3; TRBD2 matches at 13 bases. Germline trimming cut 5 bases from V and 0 bases from J; bases unmatched to any gene: 8. Germline V gene sequence: CDR1 SGHAT, CDR2 FQNNGV. The CDR3 consists of 18 residues. Here the CDR3 reads CASSEGLAGTPSTDTQYF. In DNA form, the CDR3 reads TGTGCCAGCAGCGAGGGACTAGCGGGGACCCCTAGCACAGATACGCAGTATTTT.

This clonotype was counted once. The genes are TRBV4-2 and TRBJ2-7; D uncertain. The germline V gene has CDR1 LGHNA and CDR2 YNFKEQ. The V and J ends lost 7 bases and 2 bases respectively, with 15 bases between them. This CDR3 region has 14 residues. The CDR3 spells CASIPGYQTYEQYF. The CDR3, as DNA: TGTGCCAGCATCCCGGGTTACCAAACCTACGAGCAGTACTTC.

This clonotype was counted only a few times. The chain is built from TRBV20-1 and TRBJ2-5; 7 positions match TRBD1. This CDR3 comprises 11 residues. With V trimmed by 7 bases and J by 4 bases, 3 bases remained unmatched. Germline CDR1 DFQATT, CDR2 SNEGSKA (reference sequence). The CDR3 protein is CSGNRGETQYF. The CDR3 DNA is TGCAGTGGGAACAGGGGAGAGACCCAGTACTTC.

This clonotype was found a few times. V and J are TRBV20-1 and TRBJ2-1, with 9 bases matching TRBD2. This CDR3 has 13 amino acids. Germline values: CDR1 DFQATT, CDR2 SNEGSKA (reference sequence). V shed 3 bases, J shed 10 bases, and the junction held 7 bases outside the gene matches. CDR3: CSASASGMWEQFF. The CDR3 nucleotides read TGCAGTGCTAGCGCTAGCGGGATGTGGGAGCAGTTCTTC.

Comment on this clonotype: It is unclear where the CDR3 begins or ends on the DNA, so no DNA is shown, and the CDR3 is as TCRdb lists it. This sequence joins TRBV7-3 and TRBJ2-1; the table names TRBD2, a call not compared with the DNA. CDR1 is SGHTA, CDR2 FQGTGA, per germline. The CDR3 length equals 15 residues, ends included. The CDR3 reads CASSLRADFGNEQFF.

This clonotype showed up many times. V usage is TRBV24-1 and J usage is TRBJ2-3; 11 nucleotides align to TRBD2. CDR3 size: 17 residues. Germline V gives CDR1 KGHDR, CDR2 SFDVKD. V shed 0 bases and J 5 bases; nucleotides not matched to a gene: 6. DNA for the CDR3: TGTGCCACCAGTGATTTGCGACTAGCGGGAAAGATAGATACGCAGTATTTT. This sequence encodes CATSDLRLAGKIDTQYF.

The chain couples TRBV12-3 or TRBV12-4 to TRBJ1-1; the D is unclear. The CDR3 consists of 15 residues. V was trimmed by 1 base and J by 3 bases, leaving 12 bases between them. In DNA form, the CDR3 reads TGTGCCAGCAGTTTAGTAGAGGGCAAGGACACTGAAGCTTTCTTT. Its translation is CASSLVEGKDTEAFF.

The table lists this clonotype with many counts. The chain recombines TRBV6-5 with TRBJ1-2, with 8 bases matching TRBD1. With V trimmed by 0 bases and J by 7 bases, 4 bases remained unmatched. The length of the CDR3 is 14 residues. Germline loops: CDR1 MNHEY, CDR2 SVGAGI. The CDR3 DNA sequence: TGTGCCAGCAGTTACTCGACAGGGGCAGGTGGCTACACCTTC. This sequence encodes CASSYSTGAGGYTF.

Ten or more counts support this clonotype. Written as DNA, the CDR3 is TGCGCCAGCAGCGCCGGGCCTCACGTCGAGCAGTACTTC. This translates into CASSAGPHVEQYF. V and J are TRBV5-1 and TRBJ2-7; D gene ambiguous. The V gene lost 4 bases and the J gene lost 6 bases, with 14 bases spanning the gap. The CDR3 has 13 residues. Germline CDR1 reads SGHRS; CDR2 reads YFSETQ. Full variable domain (missing parts from reference TRBV5-1 and TRBJ2-7): KAGVTQTPRYLIKTRGQQVTLSCSPISGHRSVSWYQQTPGQGLQFLFEYFSETQRNKGNFPGRFSGRQFSNSRSEMNVSTLELGDSALYLCASSAGPHVEQYFGPGTRLTVT.

This clonotype was seen more than once but under ten times. V usage is TRBV6-2 or TRBV6-3 and J usage is TRBJ2-1; 7 bases agree with TRBD1. V gave up 2 bases and J gave up 9 bases; unmatched junction bases: 7. Germline values: CDR1 MNHEY, CDR2 SVGEGT. CDR3 length: 14 amino acids. The CDR3 nucleotides read TGTGCCAGCAGTTACAGCCGAGGGGGCCGTGAGCAGTTCTTC. Protein product: CASSYSRGGREQFF.

In its sample, this clonotype was seen once. The chain is built from TRBV20-1 and TRBJ2-1; D gene unclear. Germline lookup yields CDR1 DFQATT and CDR2 SNEGSKA (reference sequence). The CDR3 contains 15 residues. The V gene lost 6 bases and the J gene lost 0 bases, with 15 bases spanning the gap. The CDR3 protein is CSASPVTSSYNEQFF. For the CDR3, the DNA is TGCAGTGCCAGCCCTGTGACGAGCTCCTACAATGAGCAGTTCTTC.

The chain couples TRBV6-1 to TRBJ1-2, with TRBD1 matching over 7 bases. V was pared by 7 bases and J by 9 bases, with 11 bases of the junction left unmatched. The germline CDR1 and CDR2 sequences are MNHNS and SASEGT. The CDR3 runs 13 residues. For the CDR3, the DNA is TGTGCCAGCACCCTGACAGGGTCTAGAAGCTACACCTTC. It translates to CASTLTGSRSYTF.

This clonotype occurred a few times. V usage is TRBV7-2 and J usage is TRBJ1-4; no clear D gene. The CDR3 is 16 residues long. CDR1 and CDR2 (germline): SGHTA, FQGNSA. Trimming stripped 3 bases from V and 2 bases from J, with 13 bases between. The CDR3 DNA follows: TGTGCCAGCAGCTTCGGACGGGGTGGGACTAATGAAAAACTGTTTTTT. Amino acids: CASSFGRGGTNEKLFF.

This clonotype was counted at least ten times. This chain joins TRBV7-9 and TRBJ2-7, with unresolved D. V was clipped by 9 bases and J by 2 bases, with 8 bases between them. The CDR3 spans 11 residues. Per germline, CDR1 SEHNR and CDR2 FQNEAQ (reference sequence). CDR3 bases: TGTGCCAGTCAAGACGCCTACGAGCAGTACTTC. This codes for CASQDAYEQYF.

This clonotype was observed at least ten times. The genes are TRBV28 and TRBJ2-7; 10 bases fit TRBD1. The CDR3 length is 14 residues. Germline CDR1 is MDHEN and CDR2 is SYDVKM. J gave up 4 bases and V 7 bases, and 7 bases lay outside the gene matches. The CDR3 protein is CASTTGTGVYEQYF. The CDR3 DNA is TGTGCCAGCACGACCGGGACAGGGGTGTACGAGCAGTACTTC.

This clonotype was seen a few times. The chain couples TRBV3-1 to TRBJ2-3; TRBD2 agrees at 7 bases. V lost 1 base to trimming and J lost 3 bases; unmatched junction nucleotides: 4. The CDR3 is made up of 15 amino acids. From germline, CDR1 is LGHDT and CDR2 YNNKEL (reference sequence). This CDR3 is CASSQGGSITDTQYF. The CDR3 DNA follows: TGTGCCAGCAGCCAAGGCGGGAGTATAACAGATACGCAGTATTTT.

The rearrangement joins TRBV7-6 to TRBJ2-1, with D unresolved. The CDR3 extends over 13 amino acids. Germline V gives CDR1 SGHVS, CDR2 FNYEAQ. The ends were cut back, 2 bases at V and 9 bases at J, with 11 bases in the middle. DNA of the CDR3: TGTGCCAGCAGCTTAAAAGATCTCACTGAGCAGTTCTTC. Protein: CASSLKDLTEQFF.

This clonotype was seen once. Germline and junction disagree at one end, which may indicate a read error. The J gene is TRBJ2-3, the V gene TRBV20-1; the D is unclear. Looked up from germline, CDR1 is DFQATT and CDR2 is SNEGSKA (reference sequence). The CDR3 loop spans 17 amino acids. CDR3 residues: CCARAPLGVIITDTQYF. The CDR3 nucleotides read TGCTGTGCTAGAGCTCCTCTTGGAGTGATCATCACAGATACGCAGTATTTT.

This clonotype was counted many times. The chain combines TRBV29-1 with TRBJ2-1; possible D gene TRBD1, 6 bases. Per the germline V gene, CDR1 is SQVTM and CDR2 is ANQGSEA. The V gene lost 3 bases and the J gene lost 2 bases, with 14 bases spanning the gap. The CDR3 runs to 15 residues. The DNA for the CDR3 is TGCAGCGTTGATGGCAGGGGAAATACCTACAATGAGCAGTTCTTC. It specifies CSVDGRGNTYNEQFF.

This chain uses TRBV11-2 with TRBJ2-1, with 10 bases matching TRBD2. In germline, CDR1 is SGHAT, CDR2 FQNNGV. CDR3 size: 17 residues. V was clipped by 3 bases and J by 1 base; unmatched bases: 6. The CDR3, as DNA: TGTGCCAGCAGCTTCCGACCACTAGCGGGATCCTACAATGAGCAGTTCTTC. Translated: CASSFRPLAGSYNEQFF.